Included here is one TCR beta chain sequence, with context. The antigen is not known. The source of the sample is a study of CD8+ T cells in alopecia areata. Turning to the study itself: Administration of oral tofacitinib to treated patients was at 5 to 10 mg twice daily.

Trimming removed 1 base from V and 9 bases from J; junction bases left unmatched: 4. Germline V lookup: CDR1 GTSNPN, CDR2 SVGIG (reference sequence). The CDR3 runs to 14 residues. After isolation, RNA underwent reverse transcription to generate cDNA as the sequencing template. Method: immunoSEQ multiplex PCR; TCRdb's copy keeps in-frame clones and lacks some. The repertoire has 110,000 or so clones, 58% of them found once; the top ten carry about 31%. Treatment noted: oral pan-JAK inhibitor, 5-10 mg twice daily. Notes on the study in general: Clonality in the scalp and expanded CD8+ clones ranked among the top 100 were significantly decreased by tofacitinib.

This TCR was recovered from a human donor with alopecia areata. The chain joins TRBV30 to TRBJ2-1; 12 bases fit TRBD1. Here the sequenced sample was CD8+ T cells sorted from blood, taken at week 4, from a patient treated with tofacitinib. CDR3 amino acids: CAWSEGQGAGEQFF. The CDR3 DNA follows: TGTGCCTGGAGTGAGGGACAGGGGGCAGGTGAGCAGTTCTTC.